Listed below are T cell receptor beta chains from one sample, sequenced in a study of cytomegalovirus exposure and HLA in healthy donors. Sequencing used immunoSEQ multiplex PCR; TCRdb keeps in-frame clones, though not all of them. Counted here are over 100,000 clones, almost 75% occurring once; the ten biggest clones make up around 8%. Input material: PBMCs. Receptors originate from a man aged 35 to 55 in good health and CMV-seronegative. Both conserved end residues are part of each CDR3. Each record gives: J gene, D gene, CDR3 length, clone size, V gene, CDR3 DNA, CDR3 protein. A D gene is named only where the DNA matches it firmly. Some rows mark clone size as missing; the rest say once, few, many or name a class of expanded clone.

j_call: TRBJ2-7; d_call: NA; cdr3_length: 13; clone_size: NA; v_call: TRBV30; cdr3_nt: TGTGCCTGGACACCCCAGGGGAGGGGCGAGCAGTACTTC; cdr3_aa: CAWTPQGRGEQYF
j_call: TRBJ2-7; d_call: TRBD2; cdr3_length: 15; clone_size: NA; v_call: TRBV27; cdr3_nt: TGTGCCAGCAGGGATCGCGGGGGGGCCCCCTACGAGCAGTACTTC; cdr3_aa: CASRDRGGAPYEQYF
j_call: TRBJ2-7; d_call: NA; cdr3_length: 16; clone_size: NA; v_call: TRBV7-9; cdr3_nt: TGTGCCAGCAGCTTAGGTCAGGCGGGGGCGGTTTACGAGCAGTACTTC; cdr3_aa: CASSLGQAGAVYEQYF
j_call: TRBJ1-1; d_call: TRBD1; cdr3_length: 12; clone_size: NA; v_call: TRBV2; cdr3_nt: TGTGCCAGCAGTCAGGGGGTCTCTGAAGCTTTCTTT; cdr3_aa: CASSQGVSEAFF
j_call: TRBJ1-3; d_call: NA; cdr3_length: 15; clone_size: NA; v_call: TRBV4-1; cdr3_nt: TGCGCCAGCAGCCCGACAGAGAGCTCTGGAAACACCATATATTTT; cdr3_aa: CASSPTESSGNTIYF
j_call: TRBJ1-2; d_call: NA; cdr3_length: 16; clone_size: few; v_call: TRBV7-9; cdr3_nt: TGTGCCAGCAGCTTACTTACGCCGGGACACCGAGGGGGCTACACCTTC; cdr3_aa: CASSLLTPGHRGGYTF
j_call: TRBJ1-1; d_call: TRBD1; cdr3_length: 11; clone_size: NA; v_call: TRBV11-1; cdr3_nt: TGTGCCAGCAGCTTAACAGGGGACGCTTTCTTT; cdr3_aa: CASSLTGDAFF
j_call: TRBJ1-1; d_call: NA; cdr3_length: 13; clone_size: few; v_call: TRBV5-1; cdr3_nt: TGCGCCAGCAGCCCGCTTGGAGTCGCTGAAGCTTTCTTT; cdr3_aa: CASSPLGVAEAFF
j_call: TRBJ1-6; d_call: NA; cdr3_length: 12; clone_size: NA; v_call: TRBV6-5; cdr3_nt: TGTGCCAGCAGTTACAGGGAGTCACCCCTCCACTTT; cdr3_aa: CASSYRESPLHF
j_call: TRBJ2-2; d_call: TRBD1; cdr3_length: 15; clone_size: NA; v_call: TRBV10-3; cdr3_nt: TGTGCCACTTACCGCGGACAGGCCGGCACCGGGGAGCTGTTTTTT; cdr3_aa: CATYRGQAGTGELFF
j_call: TRBJ2-5; d_call: NA; cdr3_length: 11; clone_size: NA; v_call: TRBV7-6; cdr3_nt: TGTGCCAGCAGCCGCCAAGAGACCCAGTACTTC; cdr3_aa: CASSRQETQYF
j_call: TRBJ1-1; d_call: NA; cdr3_length: 15; clone_size: NA; v_call: TRBV7-6; cdr3_nt: TGTGCCAGCAGCTTAGTTAGGGGGGGAAACACTGAAGCTTTCTTT; cdr3_aa: CASSLVRGGNTEAFF
j_call: TRBJ2-7; d_call: NA; cdr3_length: 15; clone_size: NA; v_call: TRBV7-8; cdr3_nt: TGTGCCAGCAGCCCCCACGGGGGAGTCACGGACGAGCAGTACTTC; cdr3_aa: CASSPHGGVTDEQYF
j_call: TRBJ1-4; d_call: TRBD1; cdr3_length: 14; clone_size: NA; v_call: TRBV6-6; cdr3_nt: TGTGCCACCATGAGGGGGACAGGGGAAGAAAAACTGTTTTTT; cdr3_aa: CATMRGTGEEKLFF
j_call: TRBJ2-2; d_call: TRBD1; cdr3_length: 15; clone_size: NA; v_call: TRBV6-5; cdr3_nt: TGTGCCAGCATCCAACAGGGGGCGGTGGCCGGGGAGCTGTTTTTT; cdr3_aa: CASIQQGAVAGELFF
j_call: TRBJ1-5; d_call: NA; cdr3_length: 15; clone_size: NA; v_call: TRBV7-2; cdr3_nt: TGTGCCAGCAGCTTAGCCAGTGACGGGAATCAGCCCCAGCATTTT; cdr3_aa: CASSLASDGNQPQHF
j_call: TRBJ2-7; d_call: NA; cdr3_length: 13; clone_size: NA; v_call: TRBV5-4; cdr3_nt: TGTGCCAGCAGCTTTGAAGGGGCCCACGAGCAGTACTTC; cdr3_aa: CASSFEGAHEQYF
j_call: TRBJ2-7; d_call: NA; cdr3_length: 12; clone_size: once; v_call: TRBV7-9; cdr3_nt: TGTGCCAGCAGCACCAGGGGTTACGAGCAGTACTTC; cdr3_aa: CASSTRGYEQYF
j_call: TRBJ2-1; d_call: NA; cdr3_length: 13; clone_size: NA; v_call: TRBV6-4; cdr3_nt: TGTGCCAGCAGTGTTGACAGGAACAATGAGCAGTTCTTC; cdr3_aa: CASSVDRNNEQFF
j_call: TRBJ1-2; d_call: TRBD1; cdr3_length: 17; clone_size: NA; v_call: TRBV13; cdr3_nt: TGTGCCAGCAGCTTAGGGTCCGGGACAGGGGGCGACTATGGCTACACCTTC; cdr3_aa: CASSLGSGTGGDYGYTF
j_call: TRBJ2-7; d_call: NA; cdr3_length: 14; clone_size: NA; v_call: TRBV7-2; cdr3_nt: TGTGCCAGCAGCAACCCCCCGCTCGGTTACGAGCAGTACTTC; cdr3_aa: CASSNPPLGYEQYF
j_call: TRBJ2-2; d_call: NA; cdr3_length: 16; clone_size: NA; v_call: TRBV9; cdr3_nt: TGTGCCAGCAGCGTAGCCCATCTCGGGGGAACCGGGGAGCTGTTTTTT; cdr3_aa: CASSVAHLGGTGELFF
j_call: TRBJ2-3; d_call: TRBD2; cdr3_length: 18; clone_size: NA; v_call: TRBV7-9; cdr3_nt: TGTGCCAGCAGCTTAGGGACTAGCGGGGGGGCACTCACAGATACGCAGTATTTT; cdr3_aa: CASSLGTSGGALTDTQYF
j_call: TRBJ2-7; d_call: NA; cdr3_length: 11; clone_size: NA; v_call: TRBV19; cdr3_nt: TGTGCCAGTAGTATTGGGAGTGAGCAGTACTTC; cdr3_aa: CASSIGSEQYF
j_call: TRBJ1-5; d_call: TRBD1; cdr3_length: 16; clone_size: once; v_call: TRBV4-1; cdr3_nt: TGCGCCAGCAGCCAATACGGGACAGTGAGCAATCAGCCCCAGCATTTT; cdr3_aa: CASSQYGTVSNQPQHF
j_call: TRBJ2-3; d_call: NA; cdr3_length: 12; clone_size: NA; v_call: TRBV5-1; cdr3_nt: TGCGCTAGCAGCAAGCCCACAGATACGCAGTATTTT; cdr3_aa: CASSKPTDTQYF
j_call: TRBJ2-3; d_call: NA; cdr3_length: 14; clone_size: NA; v_call: TRBV6-5; cdr3_nt: TGTGCCAGCAGTTACTCATTATTGGAGGATACGCAGTATTTT; cdr3_aa: CASSYSLLEDTQYF
j_call: TRBJ2-2; d_call: TRBD1; cdr3_length: 16; clone_size: NA; v_call: TRBV19; cdr3_nt: TGTGCCAGTAGTGACCGGGACAGGGGCGTAACCGGGGAGCTGTTTTTT; cdr3_aa: CASSDRDRGVTGELFF
j_call: TRBJ2-6; d_call: TRBD1; cdr3_length: 18; clone_size: NA; v_call: TRBV10-1; cdr3_nt: TGCGCCACCCCTTCCGGGACAGGGTTCCTTACTGGGGCCAACGTCCTGACTTTC; cdr3_aa: CATPSGTGFLTGANVLTF
j_call: TRBJ1-2; d_call: NA; cdr3_length: 14; clone_size: few; v_call: TRBV4-3; cdr3_nt: TGCGCCAGCAGCCATCCCATGGGAGCGGGGGGCTACACCTTC; cdr3_aa: CASSHPMGAGGYTF
j_call: TRBJ2-3; d_call: TRBD2; cdr3_length: 15; clone_size: NA; v_call: TRBV6-4; cdr3_nt: TGTGCCAGCAGTGACGGCGGGGGGGCAGGAGATACGCAGTATTTT; cdr3_aa: CASSDGGGAGDTQYF
j_call: TRBJ2-1; d_call: NA; cdr3_length: 13; clone_size: once; v_call: TRBV30; cdr3_nt: TGTGCCTGGAGGGGGGGACAGTACAATGAGCAGTTCTTC; cdr3_aa: CAWRGGQYNEQFF
j_call: TRBJ2-7; d_call: NA; cdr3_length: 14; clone_size: NA; v_call: TRBV19; cdr3_nt: TGTGCCAGTAGCTCCAGGGGGACTGCCTACGAGCAGTACTTC; cdr3_aa: CASSSRGTAYEQYF
j_call: TRBJ2-7; d_call: NA; cdr3_length: 12; clone_size: NA; v_call: TRBV2; cdr3_nt: TGTGCCAGCACAGAGCTAGACGACGAGCAGTACTTC; cdr3_aa: CASTELDDEQYF
j_call: TRBJ1-1; d_call: NA; cdr3_length: 12; clone_size: few; v_call: TRBV29-1; cdr3_nt: TGCAGCCCCCACATGGGGGCCACTGAAGCTTTCTTT; cdr3_aa: CSPHMGATEAFF
j_call: TRBJ2-2; d_call: NA; cdr3_length: 16; clone_size: NA; v_call: TRBV19; cdr3_nt: TGTGCCAGTAGTTCTCGTCCAGGGATGGGTGCCGGGGAGCTGTTTTTT; cdr3_aa: CASSSRPGMGAGELFF
j_call: TRBJ2-1; d_call: TRBD2; cdr3_length: 15; clone_size: few; v_call: TRBV6-5; cdr3_nt: TGTGCCAGCAGCCCTAGCGGGGCCCCAGGGGGTGAGCAGTTCTTC; cdr3_aa: CASSPSGAPGGEQFF
j_call: TRBJ1-1; d_call: NA; cdr3_length: 13; clone_size: NA; v_call: TRBV15; cdr3_nt: TGTGCCACGTCAGTTCTGGGAGGGACTGAAGCTTTCTTT; cdr3_aa: CATSVLGGTEAFF
j_call: TRBJ1-4; d_call: TRBD1; cdr3_length: 14; clone_size: NA; v_call: TRBV5-4; cdr3_nt: TGTGCCAGCAGGCCGGGACAGGATAATGAAAAACTGTTTTTT; cdr3_aa: CASRPGQDNEKLFF
j_call: TRBJ1-5; d_call: NA; cdr3_length: 13; clone_size: NA; v_call: TRBV5-8; cdr3_nt: TGTGCCAGCAGCCTTGCAGGGGTACAGCCCCAGCATTTT; cdr3_aa: CASSLAGVQPQHF
j_call: TRBJ1-2; d_call: TRBD1; cdr3_length: 13; clone_size: few; v_call: TRBV5-4; cdr3_nt: TGTGCCAGCAGCCCGGGACAGGGGATTGGCTACACCTTC; cdr3_aa: CASSPGQGIGYTF
j_call: TRBJ1-4; d_call: NA; cdr3_length: 17; clone_size: NA; v_call: TRBV5-1; cdr3_nt: TGCGCCAGCAGCTTAACCCTACAGGGTCCTACTAATGAAAAACTGTTTTTT; cdr3_aa: CASSLTLQGPTNEKLFF
j_call: TRBJ1-4; d_call: NA; cdr3_length: 15; clone_size: NA; v_call: TRBV15; cdr3_nt: TGTGCCACCAGCAGAGATCGGGGGGGGGATGAAAAACTGTTTTTT; cdr3_aa: CATSRDRGGDEKLFF
j_call: TRBJ2-5; d_call: NA; cdr3_length: 13; clone_size: NA; v_call: TRBV19; cdr3_nt: TGTGCCAGTAGTGCAGGGGCAAGTGAGACCCAGTACTTC; cdr3_aa: CASSAGASETQYF